These T cell receptor beta chains were read from a single sample in a study of blood T cells in healthy people across ages. TCRdb re-called the 5' RACE reads through MiXCR, storing one row per CDR3 protein. In the table there are roughly 800,000 distinct CDR3 sequences, approximately 35% of which are singletons. The source material was blood. The receptors stem from a man aged 18 to 29 in good health. Each CDR3 is given with its conserved first and last residue. A D gene is named only where the DNA matches it firmly. The size of a clone is reported for some rows only, either as once, few or many, or as a class for expanded clones.

TGCAGCGTCGCTCCTTTTGACAGGGCCAACTATGGCTACACCTTC | CSVAPFDRANYGYTF | TRBD1 | TRBJ1-2 | NA | TRBV29-1
TGTGCCATCAGTGGTACAGGGGGGGCAGATACGCAGTATTTT | CAISGTGGADTQYF | NA | TRBJ2-3 | NA | TRBV10-3
TGTGCCAGCAGCCAAGTAGGTCGGGCAGGGAATGAAAAACTGTTTTTT | CASSQVGRAGNEKLFF | NA | TRBJ1-4 | NA | TRBV4-2
TGCAGTGCCGCCTCAGGGGCTGAAGCTTTCTTT | CSAASGAEAFF | NA | TRBJ1-1 | NA | TRBV20-1
TGCAGTGCTAGAGGGCTGGGAACCGCGACCAATGGCTACACCTTC | CSARGLGTATNGYTF | NA | TRBJ1-2 | many | TRBV20-1
TGTGCCAGTAGATACGGGACAGTTAATGAAAAACTGTTTTTT | CASRYGTVNEKLFF | TRBD1 | TRBJ1-4 | NA | TRBV19
TGTGCCAGCAGCGTGGACATCAACACTGAAGCTTTCTTT | CASSVDINTEAFF | NA | TRBJ1-1 | NA | TRBV11-2
TGTGCCAGCAGTTTTATGAGCGGGGGGGAGGATGAGCAGTTCTTC | CASSFMSGGEDEQFF | TRBD2 | TRBJ2-1 | few | TRBV27
TGCGCCAGCAGCCAAGCGGGGAGTTCGGGCTTAAATGAGCAGTTCTTC | CASSQAGSSGLNEQFF | NA | TRBJ2-1 | NA | TRBV4-1
TGTGCCAGCAGCTTAAAATCGGACCTCGATGAGCAGTTCTTC | CASSLKSDLDEQFF | NA | TRBJ2-1 | NA | TRBV7-3
TGTGCCATCCTACGTTCGCCAACAGATACGCAGTATTTT | CAILRSPTDTQYF | NA | TRBJ2-3 | many | TRBV10-3
TGTGCCAGCAGCGTCGGGACAGGGGCCACCGGGGAGCTGTTTTTT | CASSVGTGATGELFF | TRBD1 | TRBJ2-2 | NA | TRBV7-2
TGCAGTGCTAGAGACCAACTAGCCAAAAACATTCAGTACTTC | CSARDQLAKNIQYF | NA | TRBJ2-4 | many | TRBV20-1
TGTGCCAGCAGACTAGGGGCAGACAGGGGAGTCAATCAGCCCCAGCATTTT | CASRLGADRGVNQPQHF | TRBD1 | TRBJ1-5 | NA | TRBV12-3/TRBV12-4
TGTGCCAGCAGTGCTCGGGAGGGGGCGGTAAGAGAGACCCAGTACTTC | CASSAREGAVRETQYF | NA | TRBJ2-5 | few | TRBV2
TGTGCCAGCTCACCGCGAACCGGGACAGGAAACAATCAGCCCCAGCATTTT | CASSPRTGTGNNQPQHF | TRBD1 | TRBJ1-5 | once | TRBV18
TGTGCCAGCAGCCCTACACCAGGGGGGGGGTCGAGAGATACGCAGTATTTT | CASSPTPGGGSRDTQYF | NA | TRBJ2-3 | few | TRBV9
TGTGCCAGCAGCTTTTGGTCCTCGCACAGGGAGACCGGGGAGCTGTTTTTT | CASSFWSSHRETGELFF | NA | TRBJ2-2 | NA | TRBV5-6
TGCAGCGTTGAAGTGGTGAGCTCCTACAATGAGCAGTACTTC | CSVEVVSSYNEQYF | NA | TRBJ2-7 | NA | TRBV29-1
TGTGCCTGGAGCCACCCGGGACAGACGAGCTCCTACGAGCAGTACTTC | CAWSHPGQTSSYEQYF | TRBD1 | TRBJ2-7 | few | TRBV30
TGCGCCAGCAGCCAAGAATGGGGGCTGGAAGAAGAGCAGTTCTTC | CASSQEWGLEEEQFF | NA | TRBJ2-1 | NA | TRBV4-3
TGTGCCAGCAGTGAAGCTAACCTACCTGAAGCTTTCTTT | CASSEANLPEAFF | NA | TRBJ1-1 | few | TRBV6-1
TGTGCCGGCAGTTACTTGACAGATGAAGCTTTCTTT | CAGSYLTDEAFF | NA | TRBJ1-1 | NA | TRBV6-2/TRBV6-3
TGCAGCGTCGCGGACGGGGGCAATCAGCCCCAGCATTTT | CSVADGGNQPQHF | NA | TRBJ1-5 | NA | TRBV29-1
TGTGCCAGCAGCCGACGGGTACAAGAGACCCAGTACTTC | CASSRRVQETQYF | NA | TRBJ2-5 | many | TRBV7-9
TGCGCCAGCAGCTTAAACAGGCCCAACGCCAAAAACATTCAGTACTTC | CASSLNRPNAKNIQYF | NA | TRBJ2-4 | NA | TRBV5-1
TGTGCCGGCAGTAAGACAGGCGGGGGGTACGAGCAGTACTTC | CAGSKTGGGYEQYF | TRBD2 | TRBJ2-7 | NA | TRBV12-3/TRBV12-4
TGTGCCAGCAGCTTGCCGACTAGCGGCACAGATACGCAGTATTTT | CASSLPTSGTDTQYF | TRBD2 | TRBJ2-3 | few | TRBV7-2
TGCGCCAGCAGACAGGGGGATGCCCAGTACTTC | CASRQGDAQYF | TRBD1 | TRBJ2-5 | once | TRBV4-1
TGTGCCAGCAGCCGCCTGGGGGACAGGGGTTCACCCCTCCACTTT | CASSRLGDRGSPLHF | TRBD1 | TRBJ1-6 | NA | TRBV14
TGCGCCAGCAGCTACGGACAGGGGGGTGAAAAACTGTTTTTT | CASSYGQGGEKLFF | TRBD1 | TRBJ1-4 | NA | TRBV5-1
TGTGCCAGCGGACGGGACTCCCAAGAGACCCAGTACTTC | CASGRDSQETQYF | NA | TRBJ2-5 | many | TRBV12-3/TRBV12-4
TGTGCCATCAGTACAGGGGGTGGTACTGAAGCTTTCTTT | CAISTGGGTEAFF | TRBD1 | TRBJ1-1 | NA | TRBV10-3
TGCAGTGCTAATCTAGCGGGGGGGGTAGATACGCAGTATTTT | CSANLAGGVDTQYF | TRBD2 | TRBJ2-3 | few | TRBV20-1
TGCGCCAGCAGCTTAGTCCCGGGAGTCCTTACAGAGACCCAGTACTTC | CASSLVPGVLTETQYF | NA | TRBJ2-5 | few | TRBV4-1
TGCGCCAGCAGCTTGGCCCGGGGTAGTAATGAAAAACTGTTTTTT | CASSLARGSNEKLFF | NA | TRBJ1-4 | few | TRBV5-1
TGTGCCAGCTCAGATATATCTCTAGCCAAAAACATTCAGTACTTC | CASSDISLAKNIQYF | NA | TRBJ2-4 | NA | TRBV19
TGTGCCAGCAGCGTAATGGGGACCGCAAATCAGCCCCAGCATTTT | CASSVMGTANQPQHF | NA | TRBJ1-5 | few | TRBV9
TGCGCCAGCAGCCAAGATTCCTGGGGTAGCTATGGCTACATCTTC | CASSQDSWGSYGYIF | NA | TRBJ1-2 | NA | TRBV4-3
TGTGCCAGCAACAAAGACCTTGCAGGGGAATTGAATGAGCAGTTCTTC | CASNKDLAGELNEQFF | NA | TRBJ2-1 | few | TRBV5-5
TGTGCCAGCAGCCGTGGCCAGGGAGGAAATCAGCCCCAGCATTTT | CASSRGQGGNQPQHF | NA | TRBJ1-5 | NA | TRBV12-3/TRBV12-4
TGCAGTGCTAGCGCGGCGGGGGGAACTGAAGCTTTCTTT | CSASAAGGTEAFF | NA | TRBJ1-1 | NA | TRBV20-1
TGCAGTGCTAGAGGAGCCGGGGTAATCCTAAGTTCACCCCTCCACTTT | CSARGAGVILSSPLHF | NA | TRBJ1-6 | once | TRBV20-1
TGTGCCAGCAGCCGGGCTCCGGCGGCCCCAGATACGCAGTATTTT | CASSRAPAAPDTQYF | NA | TRBJ2-3 | NA | TRBV11-2
TGCAGTGCCGGGGGTCGCTCCTACAATGAGCAGTTCTTC | CSAGGRSYNEQFF | NA | TRBJ2-1 | NA | TRBV20-1
TGTGCCAGCAGTGTCCGGGCTCCAGGATCCACCGGGGAGCTGTTTTTT | CASSVRAPGSTGELFF | NA | TRBJ2-2 | NA | TRBV12-3/TRBV12-4
TGTGCCAGCAGCTTAGGGCGGGAAGAAGGGACCCAGTACTTC | CASSLGREEGTQYF | NA | TRBJ2-5 | NA | TRBV7-2
TGCAGTGCTGGAGGTTACTATGGCTACACCTTC | CSAGGYYGYTF | NA | TRBJ1-2 | many | TRBV20-1
TGTGCCAGCAGCTGGGACAGCATGAACACTGAAGCTTTCTTT | CASSWDSMNTEAFF | TRBD1 | TRBJ1-1 | many | TRBV7-9